These T cell receptor beta chains were read from a single sample in a study of blood T cell repertoires in COVID-19. Produced via immunoSEQ multiplex PCR; TCRdb's table is partial and in-frame only. The repertoire includes about 34,000 clones, around 92% of them detected once, and roughly 6% sits in the top ten. The specimen was peripheral blood. The receptors were sampled from a woman of 80 years or more with acute or convalescent COVID-19. Each CDR3 is given with its conserved first and last residue. D genes are given only for firm matches. A clone size is listed for some rows: how often the clone was seen (once, few, many), or a class if it is expanded.

d_gene: -; v_gene: TRBV9; j_gene: TRBJ2-1; abundance: -; CDR3aa: CASSVASGAYNEQFF; CDR3nt: TGTGCCAGCAGCGTAGCGTCGGGGGCCTACAATGAGCAGTTCTTC
d_gene: -; v_gene: TRBV29-1; j_gene: TRBJ1-2; abundance: -; CDR3aa: CSVYAKNYGYTF; CDR3nt: TGCAGCGTTTACGCGAAAAACTATGGCTACACCTTC
d_gene: TRBD2; v_gene: TRBV6-2/TRBV6-3; j_gene: TRBJ2-5; abundance: few; CDR3aa: CASSYLSGGSKETQYF; CDR3nt: TGTGCCAGCAGTTACCTTAGCGGGGGGTCTAAAGAGACCCAGTACTTC
d_gene: -; v_gene: TRBV5-1; j_gene: TRBJ1-6; abundance: -; CDR3aa: CASSLDSNSPLHF; CDR3nt: TGCGCCAGCAGCTTGGACTCAAATTCACCCCTCCACTTT
d_gene: -; v_gene: TRBV9; j_gene: TRBJ1-4; abundance: -; CDR3aa: CASGGGLRMGEKLFF; CDR3nt: TGTGCCAGCGGGGGAGGCCTACGGATGGGTGAAAAACTGTTTTTT
d_gene: -; v_gene: TRBV3-1/TRBV3-2; j_gene: TRBJ1-1; abundance: once; CDR3aa: CASSQAGRAAFF; CDR3nt: TGTGCCAGCAGCCAAGCGGGGAGGGCAGCTTTCTTT
d_gene: TRBD1; v_gene: TRBV6-1; j_gene: TRBJ2-3; abundance: -; CDR3aa: CASSEWDSTQYF; CDR3nt: TGTGCCAGCAGTGAATGGGACAGCACGCAGTATTTT
d_gene: -; v_gene: TRBV5-1; j_gene: TRBJ1-2; abundance: -; CDR3aa: CASSLNRERGYTF; CDR3nt: TGCGCCAGCAGCTTGAACAGGGAGCGGGGCTACACCTTC
d_gene: -; v_gene: TRBV5-1; j_gene: TRBJ2-3; abundance: -; CDR3aa: CASSLQVPTDTQYF; CDR3nt: TGCGCCAGCAGCTTACAGGTGCCCACAGATACGCAGTATTTT
d_gene: -; v_gene: TRBV6-6; j_gene: TRBJ1-1; abundance: -; CDR3aa: CASSPGTEAFF; CDR3nt: TGTGCCAGCAGCCCGGGGACTGAAGCTTTCTTT
d_gene: TRBD2; v_gene: TRBV5-1; j_gene: TRBJ2-5; abundance: -; CDR3aa: CASSSPLAGQETQYF; CDR3nt: TGCGCCAGCAGCTCCCCGCTAGCGGGTCAAGAGACCCAGTACTTC